This T cell receptor (beta chain) is drawn from a study of radiotherapy plus CTLA-4 blockade in lung cancer. Focal radiation was given together with CTLA-4 blockade (ipilimumab) to patients with chemo-refractory metastatic non-small-cell lung cancer. The method was immunoSEQ multiplex PCR; TCRdb's version includes in-frame clones alone and lacks a portion of them. Of some 90,000 clones in the sample, roughly four fifths were seen once. This clonotype was sampled from a human donor with non-small cell lung cancer who had stable disease on radiotherapy plus ipilimumab. The material sequenced was peripheral blood, taken from a patient treated with radiotherapy plus ipilimumab.

The CDR3 region is CASSPLTGGRTGELFF. As DNA, the CDR3 is TGTGCCAGCTCACCTCTGACAGGGGGCCGCACCGGGGAGCTGTTTTTT. The V gene is TRBV18, the J gene TRBJ2-2; TRBD1 matches 10 bases. With 3 bases clipped from V and 4 bases from J, the junction kept 5 bases outside the gene matches. Germline assignment: CDR1 KGHSH and CDR2 LQKENI. The CDR3 loop spans 16 amino acids.